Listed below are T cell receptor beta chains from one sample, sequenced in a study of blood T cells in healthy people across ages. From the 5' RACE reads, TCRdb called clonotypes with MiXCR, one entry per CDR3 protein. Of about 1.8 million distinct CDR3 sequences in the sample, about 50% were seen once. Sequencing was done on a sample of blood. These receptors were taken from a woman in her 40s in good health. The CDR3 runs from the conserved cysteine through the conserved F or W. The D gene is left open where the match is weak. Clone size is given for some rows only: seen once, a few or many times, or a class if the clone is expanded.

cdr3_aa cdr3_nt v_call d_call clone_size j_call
CSVEMTGLGYEQYF TGCAGCGTAGAGATGACAGGGTTAGGGTATGAGCAGTACTTC TRBV29-1 TRBD1 NA TRBJ2-5
CASSLFVHQGADTEAFF TGTGCCAGCAGTTTATTCGTTCATCAGGGGGCGGACACTGAAGCTTTCTTT TRBV27 TRBD1 few TRBJ1-1
CASSYSGLLNSPLHF TGTGCCAGCAGTTACTCTGGTCTGTTAAATTCACCCCTCCACTTT TRBV6-5 NA NA TRBJ1-6
CASSIFPYNEQFF TGTGCCAGCAGCATATTCCCTTACAATGAGCAGTTCTTC TRBV28 NA NA TRBJ2-1
CASSPGSYYEQYF TGTGCCAGCTCACCAGGGTCCTACTACGAGCAGTACTTC TRBV18 NA few TRBJ2-7
CALTGVGSTEAFF TGTGCCCTAACGGGTGTCGGGAGCACTGAAGCTTTCTTT TRBV12-3/TRBV12-4 NA few TRBJ1-1
CATSRGEQGDTQYF TGTGCCACCAGCAGAGGAGAACAGGGAGATACGCAGTATTTT TRBV15 NA NA TRBJ2-3
CAGSWTGIGYEQYF TGTGCCGGCAGCTGGACAGGAATTGGCTACGAGCAGTACTTC TRBV6-1 TRBD1 NA TRBJ2-7
CASSVSGTPPRDTQYF TGTGCCAGCAGCGTTAGTGGGACACCACCACGAGATACGCAGTATTTT TRBV9 NA few TRBJ2-3
CASRGGIPYEQYF TGCGCCAGCAGGGGGGGGATACCCTACGAGCAGTACTTC TRBV23-1 TRBD2 NA TRBJ2-7
CASRLWTAETQYF TGTGCCAGCAGATTATGGACAGCGGAGACCCAGTACTTC TRBV6-2/TRBV6-3 NA few TRBJ2-5
CAGSLAGQGDYEQYF TGTGCCGGCAGCTTAGCGGGACAGGGGGACTACGAGCAGTACTTC TRBV7-2 TRBD1 NA TRBJ2-7
CASSRGQVDVLTF TGTGCCAGCAGCCGGGGACAGGTGGACGTCCTGACTTTC TRBV3-1 TRBD1 NA TRBJ2-6
CASSQESGWASTDTQYF TGCGCCAGCAGCCAAGAATCCGGGTGGGCTAGCACAGATACGCAGTATTTT TRBV4-3 NA NA TRBJ2-3
CASSQDHKGLAKNIQYF TGTGCCAGCAGCCAAGACCACAAGGGGCTAGCCAAAAACATTCAGTACTTC TRBV3-1 NA few TRBJ2-4
CASSHAADYEQYF TGTGCCAGCAGCCATGCCGCGGACTACGAGCAGTACTTC TRBV3-1 NA NA TRBJ2-7
CASSLEIGGRNEQFF TGTGCCAGCAGCTTAGAGATAGGGGGCAGGAATGAGCAGTTCTTC TRBV11-2 TRBD1 NA TRBJ2-1
CASSPDRGRQPQHF TGTGCCAGCAGCCCCGACAGGGGTCGGCAGCCCCAGCATTTT TRBV12-3/TRBV12-4 TRBD1 NA TRBJ1-5
CASSPAGGVYEQYF TGTGCCAGCAGTCCCGCTGGCGGGGTCTACGAGCAGTACTTC TRBV28 NA few TRBJ2-7
CASSYLLASETQYF TGTGCCAGCAGTTACTTGCTAGCGTCGGAGACCCAGTACTTC TRBV6-2/TRBV6-3 NA NA TRBJ2-5
CSARKGQVIYNEQFF TGCAGTGCTAGAAAGGGACAGGTGATTTACAATGAGCAGTTCTTC TRBV20-1 TRBD1 once TRBJ2-1
CASSEYGGISTDTQYF TGTGCCAGCAGTGAATACGGGGGGATAAGCACAGATACGCAGTATTTT TRBV25-1 TRBD2 few TRBJ2-3
CASSLGQGGLEAFF TGTGCCAGCAGCTTAGGACAGGGGGGTCTTGAAGCTTTCTTT TRBV7-9 TRBD1 few TRBJ1-1
CSVAGGAYEQYF TGCAGCGTTGCCGGGGGAGCCTACGAGCAGTACTTC TRBV29-1 NA many TRBJ2-7
CASRPGSTNYGYTF TGTGCCAGCAGGCCAGGGAGCACTAACTATGGCTACACCTTC TRBV6-6 NA NA TRBJ1-2
CASSAGALYTGELFF TGCGCCAGCAGTGCGGGGGCGCTCTACACCGGGGAGCTGTTTTTT TRBV5-1 NA NA TRBJ2-2
CASSQRTGGRYGYTF TGTGCCAGCAGCCAACGGACAGGGGGCAGGTATGGCTACACCTTC TRBV3-1 TRBD1 few TRBJ1-2
CASRQTGGREKLFF TGTGCCAGCAGACAAACAGGGGGCAGGGAAAAACTGTTTTTT TRBV7-2 TRBD1 NA TRBJ1-4
CASTGGELFF TGTGCCAGCACAGGCGGGGAGCTGTTTTTT TRBV6-6 NA NA TRBJ2-2
CSARDQGLYGYTF TGCAGTGCTAGAGATCAGGGACTCTATGGCTACACCTTC TRBV20-1 NA few TRBJ1-2
CASSQVGGNYGYTF TGCGCCAGCAGCCAAGTAGGGGGGAACTATGGCTACACCTTC TRBV4-3 NA many TRBJ1-2
CASSLMGDGEETQYF TGTGCCAGCAGTTTAATGGGAGACGGGGAAGAGACCCAGTACTTC TRBV27 NA NA TRBJ2-5
CASMGENYEQYF TGTGCCAGCATGGGGGAGAACTACGAGCAGTACTTC TRBV25-1 NA few TRBJ2-7
CASMGALAGGSNEQFF TGTGCCAGCATGGGGGCCCTAGCGGGGGGGTCGAATGAGCAGTTCTTC TRBV28 TRBD2 NA TRBJ2-1
CSARVPGGKDEQFF TGCAGTGCTAGAGTACCGGGGGGTAAGGATGAGCAGTTCTTC TRBV20-1 TRBD2 NA TRBJ2-1
CASSAAGQGTDTQYF TGTGCCAGCAGCGCCGCCGGACAGGGCACAGATACGCAGTATTTT TRBV28 TRBD1 NA TRBJ2-3
CASSAPGQRPYGYTF TGTGCCAGCAGCGCCCCGGGACAGCGACCATATGGCTACACCTTC TRBV7-2 TRBD1 NA TRBJ1-2
CASTTDGAISTDTQYF TGTGCCAGCACCACCGACGGGGCGATAAGCACAGATACGCAGTATTTT TRBV6-2/TRBV6-3 NA few TRBJ2-3
CASSLRQDAFEKLFF TGTGCCAGCAGCTTACGACAGGACGCTTTCGAAAAACTGTTTTTT TRBV7-2 NA NA TRBJ1-4
CASTIQSGQRNEKLFF TGTGCCAGCACCATTCAATCGGGACAGAGAAATGAAAAACTGTTTTTT TRBV12-3/TRBV12-4 TRBD1 NA TRBJ1-4
CASSQDTAVIAGVETQYF TGCGCCAGCAGCCAAGATACCGCGGTGATAGCGGGGGTAGAGACCCAGTACTTC TRBV4-3 TRBD2 few TRBJ2-5
CASTPGNEQYF TGTGCCAGCACTCCCGGTAATGAGCAGTACTTC TRBV12-3/TRBV12-4 NA few TRBJ2-5
CASRISGNSYNEQFF TGTGCCAGCAGGATTAGCGGTAACTCCTACAATGAGCAGTTCTTC TRBV27 NA NA TRBJ2-1
CASSRTEASYNEQFF TGCGCCAGCAGCAGGACCGAAGCGTCCTACAATGAGCAGTTCTTC TRBV5-1 NA few TRBJ2-1
CASIGEEETQYF TGTGCCAGCATAGGGGAGGAAGAGACCCAGTACTTC TRBV28 NA NA TRBJ2-5
CASSLNVPPTWYGYTF TGTGCCAGCAGTTTAAATGTCCCACCTACTTGGTATGGCTACACCTTC TRBV28 NA NA TRBJ1-2
CASSSRGLRANSPLHF TGTGCCAGCAGTTCCAGGGGGCTGCGTGCTAATTCACCCCTCCACTTT TRBV27 TRBD1 few TRBJ1-6
CASSHSGGFYEQYF TGTGCCAGCTCCCACAGCGGGGGGTTCTACGAGCAGTACTTC TRBV12-3/TRBV12-4 TRBD2 NA TRBJ2-7
CASSLVPGQGSFF TGTGCCAGCAGCTTAGTACCGGGACAGGGTTCGTTCTTC TRBV11-2 TRBD1 NA TRBJ2-1
CASSRTIAGGNYEQYF TGCGCCAGCAGCCGAACTATAGCGGGGGGGAACTACGAGCAGTACTTC TRBV4-3 TRBD2 once TRBJ2-7
CASSLAGAPYGQYF TGTGCCAGCAGTCTTGCCGGGGCCCCCTACGGGCAGTACTTC TRBV3-1 NA few TRBJ2-7
CASSRRQISISGANVLTF TGTGCCAGCAGCCGCAGACAGATAAGTATCTCTGGGGCCAACGTCCTGACTTTC TRBV14 NA NA TRBJ2-6
CASSFSPLAVSTDTQYF TGTGCCAGCAGCTTTAGTCCCCTAGCGGTGAGCACAGATACGCAGTATTTT TRBV5-6 TRBD2 once TRBJ2-3
CASSRGPSNNSPLHF TGTGCCAGCAGCCGGGGGCCTAGCAATAATTCACCCCTCCACTTT TRBV7-9 NA NA TRBJ1-6
CASAIRVGSETQYF TGTGCCAGCGCCATTAGGGTAGGCTCGGAGACCCAGTACTTC TRBV11-1 NA NA TRBJ2-5